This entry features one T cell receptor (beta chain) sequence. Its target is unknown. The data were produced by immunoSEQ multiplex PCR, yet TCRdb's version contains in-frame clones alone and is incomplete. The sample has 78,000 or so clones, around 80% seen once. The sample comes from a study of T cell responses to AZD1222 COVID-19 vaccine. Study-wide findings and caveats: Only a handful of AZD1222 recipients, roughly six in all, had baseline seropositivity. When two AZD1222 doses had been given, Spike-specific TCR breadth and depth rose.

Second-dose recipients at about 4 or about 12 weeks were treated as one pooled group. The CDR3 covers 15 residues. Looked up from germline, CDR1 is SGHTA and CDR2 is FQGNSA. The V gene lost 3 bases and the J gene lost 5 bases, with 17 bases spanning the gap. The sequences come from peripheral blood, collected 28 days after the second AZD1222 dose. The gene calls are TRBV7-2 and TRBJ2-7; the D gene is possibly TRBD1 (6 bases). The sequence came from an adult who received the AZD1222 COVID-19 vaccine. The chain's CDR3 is CASSFYSLQGDEQYF. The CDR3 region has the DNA TGTGCCAGCAGCTTTTACTCGTTACAGGGAGACGAGCAGTACTTC.